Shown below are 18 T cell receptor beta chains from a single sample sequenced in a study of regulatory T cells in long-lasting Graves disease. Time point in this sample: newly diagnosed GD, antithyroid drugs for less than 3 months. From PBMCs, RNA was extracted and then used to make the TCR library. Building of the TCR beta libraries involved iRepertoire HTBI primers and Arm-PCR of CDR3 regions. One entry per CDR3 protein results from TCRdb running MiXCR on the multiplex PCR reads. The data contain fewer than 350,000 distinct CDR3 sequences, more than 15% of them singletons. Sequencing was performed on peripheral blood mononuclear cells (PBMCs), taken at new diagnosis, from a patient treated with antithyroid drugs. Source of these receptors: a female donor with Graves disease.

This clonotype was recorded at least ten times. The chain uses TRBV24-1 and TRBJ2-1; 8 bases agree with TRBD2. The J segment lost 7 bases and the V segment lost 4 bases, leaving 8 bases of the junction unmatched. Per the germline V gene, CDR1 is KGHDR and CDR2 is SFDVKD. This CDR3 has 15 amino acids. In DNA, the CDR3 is TGTGCCACCAGTGAAGGGCGGGAGGATAGGAATGAGCAGTTCTTC. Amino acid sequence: CATSEGREDRNEQFF.

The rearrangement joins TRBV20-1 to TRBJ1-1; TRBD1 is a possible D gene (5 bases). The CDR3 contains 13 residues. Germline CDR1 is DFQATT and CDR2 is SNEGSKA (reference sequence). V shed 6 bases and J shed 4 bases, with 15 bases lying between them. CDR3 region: CSADGAGGTEAFF. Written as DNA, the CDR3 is TGCAGTGCAGACGGGGCTGGGGGCACTGAAGCTTTCTTT.

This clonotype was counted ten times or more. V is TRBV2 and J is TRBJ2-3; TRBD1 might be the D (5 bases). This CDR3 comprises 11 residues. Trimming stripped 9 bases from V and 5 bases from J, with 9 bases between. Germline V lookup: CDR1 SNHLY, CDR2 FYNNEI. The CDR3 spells CARGVGDTQYF. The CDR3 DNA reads TGTGCCAGAGGGGTGGGAGATACGCAGTATTTT.

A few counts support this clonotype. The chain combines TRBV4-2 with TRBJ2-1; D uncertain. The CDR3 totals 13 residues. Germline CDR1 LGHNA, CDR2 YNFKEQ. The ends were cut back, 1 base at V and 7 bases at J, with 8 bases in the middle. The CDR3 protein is CASSQGPFNEQFF. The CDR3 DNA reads TGTGCCAGCAGCCAAGGCCCCTTTAATGAGCAGTTCTTC.

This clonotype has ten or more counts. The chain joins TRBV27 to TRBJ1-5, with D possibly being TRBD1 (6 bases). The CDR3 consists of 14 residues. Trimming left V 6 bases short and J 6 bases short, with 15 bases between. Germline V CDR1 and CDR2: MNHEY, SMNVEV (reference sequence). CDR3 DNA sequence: TGTGCCAGCAGGGCAGGGGTTGAGGCTCAGCCCCAGCATTTT. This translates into CASRAGVEAQPQHF.

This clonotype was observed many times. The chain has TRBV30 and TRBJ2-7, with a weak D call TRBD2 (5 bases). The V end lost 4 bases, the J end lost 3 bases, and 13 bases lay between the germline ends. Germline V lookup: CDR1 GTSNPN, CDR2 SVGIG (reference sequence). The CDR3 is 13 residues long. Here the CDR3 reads CAWKDGKLYEQYF. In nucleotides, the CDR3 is TGTGCCTGGAAAGACGGGAAGCTCTACGAGCAGTACTTC.

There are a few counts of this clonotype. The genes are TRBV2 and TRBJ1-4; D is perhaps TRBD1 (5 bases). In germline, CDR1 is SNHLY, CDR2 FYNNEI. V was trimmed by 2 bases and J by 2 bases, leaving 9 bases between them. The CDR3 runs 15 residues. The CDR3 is CASSETRDTNEKLFF. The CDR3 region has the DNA TGTGCCAGCAGTGAAACCAGGGATACTAATGAAAAACTGTTTTTT.

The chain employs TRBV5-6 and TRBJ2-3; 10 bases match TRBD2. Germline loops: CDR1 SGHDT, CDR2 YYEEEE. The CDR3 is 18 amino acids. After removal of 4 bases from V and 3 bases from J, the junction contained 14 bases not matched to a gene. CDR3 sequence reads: CASSPRLSGRWGTDTQYF. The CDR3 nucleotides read TGTGCCAGCAGCCCAAGGCTTAGCGGGAGGTGGGGTACAGATACGCAGTATTTT.

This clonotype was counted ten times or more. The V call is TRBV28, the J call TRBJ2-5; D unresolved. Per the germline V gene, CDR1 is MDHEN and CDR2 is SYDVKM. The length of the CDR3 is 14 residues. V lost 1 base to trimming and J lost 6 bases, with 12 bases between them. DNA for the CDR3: TGTGCCAGCAGTTTATCCGGGCCCCGGAAGACCCAGTACTTC. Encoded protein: CASSLSGPRKTQYF.

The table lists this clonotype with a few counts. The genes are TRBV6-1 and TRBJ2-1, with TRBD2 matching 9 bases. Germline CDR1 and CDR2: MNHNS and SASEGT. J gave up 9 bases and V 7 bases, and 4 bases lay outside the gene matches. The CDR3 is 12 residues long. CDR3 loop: CASNSGSPEQFF. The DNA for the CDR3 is TGTGCCAGCAATAGCGGGAGCCCTGAGCAGTTCTTC.

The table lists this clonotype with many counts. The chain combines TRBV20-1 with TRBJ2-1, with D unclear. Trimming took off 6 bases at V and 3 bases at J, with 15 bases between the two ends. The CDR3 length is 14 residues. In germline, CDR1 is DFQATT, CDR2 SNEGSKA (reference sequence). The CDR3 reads CSAPGQRVYNEQFF. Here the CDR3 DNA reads TGCAGTGCGCCCGGCCAAAGAGTCTACAATGAGCAGTTCTTC.

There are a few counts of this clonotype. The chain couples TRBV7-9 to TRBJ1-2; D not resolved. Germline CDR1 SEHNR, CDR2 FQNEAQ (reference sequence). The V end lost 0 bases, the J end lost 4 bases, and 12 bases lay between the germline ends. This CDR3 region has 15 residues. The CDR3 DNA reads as TGTGCCAGCAGCTTAGCTCAAACATCCCTCTATGGCTACACCTTC. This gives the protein CASSLAQTSLYGYTF.

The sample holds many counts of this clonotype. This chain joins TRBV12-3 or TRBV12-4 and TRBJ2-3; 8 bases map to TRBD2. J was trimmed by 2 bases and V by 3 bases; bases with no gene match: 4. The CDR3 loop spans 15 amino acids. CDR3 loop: CASSLGLVLTDTQYF. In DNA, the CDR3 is TGTGCCAGCAGTTTGGGACTAGTCCTCACAGATACGCAGTATTTT.

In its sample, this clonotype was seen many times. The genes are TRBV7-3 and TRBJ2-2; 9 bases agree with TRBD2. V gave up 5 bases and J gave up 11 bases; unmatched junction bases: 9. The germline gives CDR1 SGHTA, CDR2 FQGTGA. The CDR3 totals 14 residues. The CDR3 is CASSQSTSGVELFF. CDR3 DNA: TGTGCCAGCAGCCAATCGACTAGCGGAGTTGAGCTGTTTTTT. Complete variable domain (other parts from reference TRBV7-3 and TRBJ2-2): GAGVSQTPSNKVTEKGKYVELRCDPISGHTALYWYRQSLGQGPEFLIYFQGTGAADDSGLPNDRFFAVRPEGSVSTLKIQRTERGDSAVYLCASSQSTSGVELFFGEGSRLTVL.

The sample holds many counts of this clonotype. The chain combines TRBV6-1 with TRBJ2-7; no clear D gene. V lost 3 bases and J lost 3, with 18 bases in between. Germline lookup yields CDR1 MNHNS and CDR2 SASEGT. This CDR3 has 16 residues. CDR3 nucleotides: TGTGCCAGCAGTGATGGGGTATGGGGTGGCAGCTACGAGCAGTACTTC. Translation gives CASSDGVWGGSYEQYF.

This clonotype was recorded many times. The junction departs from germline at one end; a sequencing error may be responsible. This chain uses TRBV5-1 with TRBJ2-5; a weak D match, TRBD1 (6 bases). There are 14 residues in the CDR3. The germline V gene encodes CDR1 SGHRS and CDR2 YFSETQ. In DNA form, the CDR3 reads TGTGCCAGCAGCTTGGGGGCTAACCAAGAGACCCAGTACTTC. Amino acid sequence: CASSLGANQETQYF.

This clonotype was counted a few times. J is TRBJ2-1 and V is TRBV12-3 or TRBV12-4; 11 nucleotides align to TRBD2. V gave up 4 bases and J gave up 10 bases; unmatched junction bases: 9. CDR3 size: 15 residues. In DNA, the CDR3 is TGTGCCAGCAGTTCCCGACCGACTAGCGGGAACGAGCAGTTCTTC. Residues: CASSSRPTSGNEQFF.

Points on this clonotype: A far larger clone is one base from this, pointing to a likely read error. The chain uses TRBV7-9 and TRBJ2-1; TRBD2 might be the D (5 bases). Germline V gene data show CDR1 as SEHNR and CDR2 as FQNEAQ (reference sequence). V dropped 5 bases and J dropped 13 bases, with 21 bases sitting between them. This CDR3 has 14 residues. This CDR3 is CASSVDLGKETQFF. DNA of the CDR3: TGTGCCAGCAGCGTGGACCTCGGGAAGGAGACCCAGTTCTTC.